Listed here are 24 T cell receptor beta chains from one sample, sequenced in a study of T-cell reconstitution after alpha-beta-depleted transplantation in children. TCRbeta library preparation incorporated unique molecular identifiers. TCRdb passed the PCR reads through MiXCR, listing each CDR3 protein once. Among about 460,000 distinct CDR3 sequences listed, under 15% were seen once. This material consisted of PBMCs from the stem cell graft donor, taken from the stem cell graft. The receptors here all came from a human donor who donated a stem cell graft to a child with combined immunodeficiency.

The chain carries TRBV5-6 and TRBJ2-1, with D perhaps TRBD2 (5 bases). The CDR3 extends over 17 amino acids. With 3 bases removed from V and 3 bases from J, the gap between germline ends came to 19 bases. Germline V gene sequence: CDR1 SGHDT, CDR2 YYEEEE. The CDR3 here is CASSSERSTAYYNEQFF. DNA for the CDR3: TGTGCCAGCAGCTCCGAGCGGTCCACCGCGTACTACAATGAGCAGTTCTTC.

This clonotype was recorded at least ten times. This rearrangement joins TRBV28 to TRBJ1-3; D is possibly TRBD1 (5 bases). The CDR3 runs 13 residues. Germline CDR1 is MDHEN and CDR2 is SYDVKM. Trimming took 5 bases from V and 4 from J, leaving 9 bases between them. The CDR3 nucleotides read TGTGCCAGCAGTCCGGCAGGGGGAAACACCATATATTTT. It translates to CASSPAGGNTIYF.

CDR3 coding DNA: TGCGCCAGCAGCCAGGGCAGGGTTTCCGAGCAGTACTTC. Amino acids: CASSQGRVSEQYF. This chain uses TRBV4-3 with TRBJ2-7, with D possibly TRBD1 on 5 matching bases. The V end was cut by 3 bases, the J end by 6 bases, with 12 bases between. Germline V gene sequence: CDR1 LGHNA, CDR2 YSLEER. CDR3 size: 13 residues.

A word on this clonotype: Without the conserved terminal phenylalanine or tryptophan, this CDR3 likely stems from a read error. The chain couples TRBV18 to TRBJ2-7; TRBD2 matches at 8 bases. V lost 6 bases to trimming and J lost 6 bases; unmatched junction nucleotides: 7. Germline CDR1 reads KGHSH; CDR2 reads LQKENI. The length of the CDR3 is 13 residues. The CDR3 is CASSQSAGGEQYY. For the CDR3, the DNA is TGTGCCAGCTCGCAGAGTGCGGGGGGCGAGCAGTACTAC.

J is TRBJ2-1 and V is TRBV11-2; TRBD2 agrees at 9 bases. CDR3 length: 16 residues. J lost 2 bases, V lost 1 base, and 3 bases had no gene match. Per germline, CDR1 SGHAT and CDR2 FQNNGV. The CDR3 DNA reads TGTGCCAGCAGCTTAGGACTAGCGGACACCTACAATGAGCAGTTCTTC. Its translation: CASSLGLADTYNEQFF.

The genes are TRBV4-2 and TRBJ1-2; D is uncertain. The V end was cut by 4 bases, the J end by 0 bases, with 9 bases between. Germline assignment: CDR1 LGHNA and CDR2 YNFKEQ. The CDR3 sequence is 14 residues long. As DNA, the CDR3 is TGTGCCAGCAGCCTCCTACAGCCTAACTATGGCTACACCTTC. Translating it yields CASSLLQPNYGYTF.

The chain's CDR3 is CASSPRRTNEKLFF. The CDR3 coding sequence is TGTGCCAGCAGCCCCAGGCGAACTAATGAAAAACTGTTTTTT. The V and J genes are TRBV7-2 and TRBJ1-4; D not resolved. Germline lookup yields CDR1 SGHTA and CDR2 FQGNSA. This CDR3 is 14 amino acids long. V was shortened by 5 bases and J by 1 base, with 8 bases between the two germline ends.

There are many counts of this clonotype. The rearrangement joins TRBV12-3 or TRBV12-4 to TRBJ2-1; D uncertain. The CDR3 runs 15 residues. The V and J ends lost 5 bases and 6 bases respectively, with 17 bases between them. The DNA of the CDR3 is TGTGCCAGCAGTCCCTCGTTCCGCTGGTCCAATGAGCAGTTCTTC. It yields the protein CASSPSFRWSNEQFF.

This clonotype occurred a few times. V gene TRBV6-5 combines with J gene TRBJ2-1; D might be TRBD1 (5 bases). There are 14 residues in the CDR3. Trimming pared 2 bases from V and 4 bases from J, leaving 9 bases between. Germline CDR1 is MNHEY and CDR2 is SVGAGI. The CDR3: CASSYGPGYNEQFF. In DNA, the CDR3 is TGTGCCAGCAGTTACGGTCCAGGGTACAATGAGCAGTTCTTC.

This clonotype was counted ten times or more. The chain joins TRBV6-1 to TRBJ2-7, with 7 positions matching TRBD1. Germline CDR1 reads MNHNS; CDR2 reads SASEGT. V lost 5 bases to trimming and J lost 5 bases; unmatched junction nucleotides: 9. CDR3 length: 14 residues. CDR3 amino acids: CASSRQGWENEQYF. DNA for the CDR3: TGTGCCAGCAGTCGACAGGGATGGGAGAACGAGCAGTACTTC.

This clonotype was detected a few times. This chain joins TRBV29-1 and TRBJ2-7, with a weak D call TRBD1 (6 bases). The CDR3 is 16 amino acids. The V end lost 0 bases, the J end lost 0 bases, and 15 bases lay between the germline ends. Germline assignment: CDR1 SQVTM and CDR2 ANQGSEA. CDR3 region: CSVEDRGPGVSYEQYF. The CDR3 DNA reads TGCAGCGTTGAAGATCGGGGTCCAGGGGTCTCCTACGAGCAGTACTTC.

The chain combines TRBV25-1 with TRBJ2-7; 7 positions match TRBD1. After removal of 3 bases from V and 5 bases from J, the junction contained 10 bases not matched to a gene. This CDR3 is 15 amino acids long. The germline gives CDR1 MGHDK, CDR2 SYGVNS. The CDR3 DNA follows: TGTGCCAGCAGTGAGTCCTTACAGGGGTTGCACGAGCAGTACTTC. Amino acids: CASSESLQGLHEQYF.

The CDR3 loop is CASSDGGDNEQFF. As DNA, the CDR3 is TGTGCCAGCAGTGACGGCGGGGACAATGAGCAGTTCTTC. The chain carries TRBV25-1 and TRBJ2-1, with D perhaps TRBD2 (6 bases). Germline-derived CDR1 and CDR2 are MGHDK and SYGVNS. The germline V and J ends were trimmed by 3 bases and 5 bases, with 8 bases remaining between them. The CDR3 consists of 13 residues.

This clonotype appeared a few times. The chain uses TRBV7-3 and TRBJ2-1; TRBD1 is a possible D gene (5 bases). The CDR3 sequence is 13 residues long. The ends were cut back, 10 bases at V and 9 bases at J, with 19 bases in the middle. Germline V CDR1 and CDR2: SGHTA, FQGTGA. The CDR3 region is CATRRQGYVEQFF. CDR3 nucleotides: TGTGCCACCCGGCGGCAGGGATATGTTGAGCAGTTCTTC.

This clonotype appeared a few times. V is TRBV7-2 and J is TRBJ1-2, with TRBD1 as a possible D gene (6 bases). Trimming cost V 1 base and J 0 bases, with 9 bases left between them. The CDR3 spans 15 residues. Germline V gives CDR1 SGHTA, CDR2 FQGNSA. The CDR3 region is CASSLGRGANYGYTF. In nucleotides, the CDR3 is TGTGCCAGCAGCTTAGGGAGGGGGGCTAACTATGGCTACACCTTC.

In this sample, this clonotype turned up a few times. The rearrangement links TRBV5-1 to TRBJ1-2, with 9 bases fitting TRBD1. Trimming removed 3 bases from V and 4 bases from J; junction bases left unmatched: 7. In germline, CDR1 is SGHRS, CDR2 YFSETQ. This CDR3 is 15 amino acids long. Written as DNA, the CDR3 is TGCGCCAGCAGCTGGGAAACAGGGGGCGGCTATGGCTACACCTTC. This translates into CASSWETGGGYGYTF.

The V gene is TRBV7-9, the J gene TRBJ2-3; D may be TRBD1 or TRBD2 (6 bases each). Germline V gives CDR1 SEHNR, CDR2 FQNEAQ (reference sequence). The CDR3 covers 13 residues. Between the trimmed V and J ends, which lost 5 bases and 9 bases, there was a span of 15 bases. DNA for the CDR3: TGTGCCAGCAGCCCCCCGGGGGCAGGCACGCAGTATTTT. Translated, it gives CASSPPGAGTQYF.

This clonotype was seen only a few times. The chain uses TRBV6-2 or TRBV6-3 and TRBJ2-5; TRBD2 matches 8 bases. CDR1 MNHEY and CDR2 SVGEGT come from the germline V gene. The CDR3 extends over 13 amino acids. The V segment lost 6 bases and the J segment 3 bases; nucleotides outside the gene matches: 3. As DNA, the CDR3 is TGTGCCAGCAGACCACTAGCGGAAGAGACCCAGTACTTC. Its protein is CASRPLAEETQYF.

This chain connects TRBV7-2 to TRBJ1-2, with 7 bases that match TRBD1. The J segment lost 2 bases and the V segment lost 5 bases, leaving 5 bases of the junction unmatched. CDR3 size: 14 residues. Germline assignment: CDR1 SGHTA and CDR2 FQGNSA. In DNA form, the CDR3 reads TGTGCCAGCAGCCAGGGACAGTTAAACTATGGCTACACCTTC. Protein product: CASSQGQLNYGYTF.

This clonotype was counted at least ten times. The chain uses TRBV12-3 or TRBV12-4 and TRBJ1-6, with a weak D call TRBD1 (5 bases). The CDR3 has 11 residues. V was clipped by 5 bases and J by 10 bases, with 6 bases between them. The chain's CDR3 is CASSPGSPLHF. The CDR3 coding sequence is TGTGCCAGCAGTCCAGGGTCACCCCTCCACTTT.

The chain is built from TRBV20-1 and TRBJ2-7, with D perhaps matching TRBD2 (6 bases). This CDR3 region has 17 residues. Germline V gene lookup returns CDR1 DFQATT and CDR2 SNEGSKA (reference sequence). The ends were cut back, 2 bases at V and 5 bases at J, with 25 bases in the middle. The CDR3, as DNA: TGCAGTGCTAGAACTCCCCGGGACTCCCGGGGAATAGACGAGCAGTACTTC. Its protein product is CSARTPRDSRGIDEQYF.

This clonotype was detected a few times. The genes are TRBV4-1 and TRBJ2-7; perhaps TRBD1 as D (6 bases). CDR3 length: 15 amino acids. Per germline, CDR1 MGHRA and CDR2 YSYEKL. Trimming removed 1 base at V and 6 bases at J, with 16 bases between. CDR3 residues: CASSQVGQGTREQYF. The CDR3 DNA is TGCGCCAGCAGCCAAGTAGGGCAGGGGACCCGCGAGCAGTACTTC.

This clonotype was picked up a small number of times. This chain links TRBV20-1 with TRBJ1-5, with D perhaps matching TRBD1 (6 bases). Deletions cut 2 bases from V and 1 base from J, with 21 bases between. There are 18 residues in the CDR3. Germline lookup yields CDR1 DFQATT and CDR2 SNEGSKA (reference sequence). The CDR3 sequence is CSARSQGRGFISNQPQHF. CDR3 sequence (DNA): TGCAGTGCTAGATCCCAGGGGAGGGGCTTTATAAGCAATCAGCCCCAGCATTTT.

This clonotype was seen only a few times. The rearrangement joins TRBV12-3 or TRBV12-4 to TRBJ1-2; D might be TRBD1 (5 bases). V lost 3 bases and J 7 bases, leaving 9 bases between the germline ends. The CDR3 has 12 amino acids. Here the CDR3 reads CASSFGGFGYTF. CDR3 sequence (DNA): TGTGCCAGCAGTTTCGGGGGTTTTGGCTACACCTTC.